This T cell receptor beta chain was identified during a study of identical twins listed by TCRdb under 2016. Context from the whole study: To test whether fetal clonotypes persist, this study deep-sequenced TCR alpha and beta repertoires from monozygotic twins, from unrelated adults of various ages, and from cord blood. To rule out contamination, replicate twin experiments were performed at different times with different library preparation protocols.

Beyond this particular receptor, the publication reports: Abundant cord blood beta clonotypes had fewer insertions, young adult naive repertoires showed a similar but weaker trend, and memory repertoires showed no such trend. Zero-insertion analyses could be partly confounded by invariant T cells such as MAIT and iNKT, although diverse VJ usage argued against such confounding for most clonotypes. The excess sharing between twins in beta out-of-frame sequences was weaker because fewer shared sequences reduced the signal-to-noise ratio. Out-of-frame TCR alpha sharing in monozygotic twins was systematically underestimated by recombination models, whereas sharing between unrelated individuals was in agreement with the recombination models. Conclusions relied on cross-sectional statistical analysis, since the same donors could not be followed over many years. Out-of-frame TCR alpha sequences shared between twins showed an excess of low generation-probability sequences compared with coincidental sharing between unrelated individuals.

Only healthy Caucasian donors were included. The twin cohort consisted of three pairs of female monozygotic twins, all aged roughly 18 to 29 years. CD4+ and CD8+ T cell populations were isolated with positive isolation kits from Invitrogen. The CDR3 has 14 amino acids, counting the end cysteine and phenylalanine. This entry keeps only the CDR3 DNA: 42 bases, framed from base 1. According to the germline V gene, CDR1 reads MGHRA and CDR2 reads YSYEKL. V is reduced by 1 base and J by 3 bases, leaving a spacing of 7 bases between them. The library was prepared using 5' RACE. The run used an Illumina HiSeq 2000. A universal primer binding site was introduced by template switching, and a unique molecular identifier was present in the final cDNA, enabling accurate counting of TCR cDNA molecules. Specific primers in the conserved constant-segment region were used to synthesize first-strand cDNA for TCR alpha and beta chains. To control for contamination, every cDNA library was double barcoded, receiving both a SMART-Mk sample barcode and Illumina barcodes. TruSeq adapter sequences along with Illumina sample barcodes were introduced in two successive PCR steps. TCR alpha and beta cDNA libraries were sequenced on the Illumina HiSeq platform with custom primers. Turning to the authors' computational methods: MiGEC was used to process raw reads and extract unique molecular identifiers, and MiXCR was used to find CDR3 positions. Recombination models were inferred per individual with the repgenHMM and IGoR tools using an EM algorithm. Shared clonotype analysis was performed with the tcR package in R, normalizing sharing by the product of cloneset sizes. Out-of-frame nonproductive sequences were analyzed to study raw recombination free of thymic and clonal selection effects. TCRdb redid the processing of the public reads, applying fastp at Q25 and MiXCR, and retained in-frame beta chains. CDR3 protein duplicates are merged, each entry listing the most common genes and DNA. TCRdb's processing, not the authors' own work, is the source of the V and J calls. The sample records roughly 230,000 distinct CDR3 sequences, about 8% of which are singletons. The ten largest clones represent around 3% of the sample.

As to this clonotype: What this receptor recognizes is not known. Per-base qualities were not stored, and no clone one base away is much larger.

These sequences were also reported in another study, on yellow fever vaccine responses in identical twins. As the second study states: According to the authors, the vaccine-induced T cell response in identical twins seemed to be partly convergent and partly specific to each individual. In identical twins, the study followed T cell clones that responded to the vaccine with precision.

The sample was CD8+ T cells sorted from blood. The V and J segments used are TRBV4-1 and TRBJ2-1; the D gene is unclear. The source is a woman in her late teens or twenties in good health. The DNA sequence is TGCGCCAGCAGCCAAGGTGGGATCTACAATGAGCAGTTCTTC. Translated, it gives CASSQGGIYNEQFF.